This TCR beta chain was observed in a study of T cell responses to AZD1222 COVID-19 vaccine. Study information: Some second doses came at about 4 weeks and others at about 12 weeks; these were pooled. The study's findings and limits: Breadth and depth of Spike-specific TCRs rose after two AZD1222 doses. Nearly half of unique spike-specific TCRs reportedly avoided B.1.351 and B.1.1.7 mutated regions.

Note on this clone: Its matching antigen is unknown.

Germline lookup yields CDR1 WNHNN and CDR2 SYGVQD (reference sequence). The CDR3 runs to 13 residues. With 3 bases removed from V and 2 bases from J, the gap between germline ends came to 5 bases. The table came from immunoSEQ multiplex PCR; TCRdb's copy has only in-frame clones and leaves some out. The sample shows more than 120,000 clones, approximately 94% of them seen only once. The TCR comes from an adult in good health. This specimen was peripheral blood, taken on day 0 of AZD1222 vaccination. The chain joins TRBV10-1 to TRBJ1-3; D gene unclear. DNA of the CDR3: TGCGCCAGCAGTGAACACCCTGGAAACACCATATATTTT. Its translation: CASSEHPGNTIYF.